These 25 T cell receptor beta chains were all obtained from the same sample, sequenced in a study of T-cell memory formation after mild COVID-19. Each CDR3 protein gets one entry after TCRdb re-called the 5' RACE reads with MiXCR. The data contain about 57,000 distinct CDR3 sequences, 9% to 15% of them singletons. Sequencing was done on a sample of PBMCs or a T cell subset sorted from them (not recorded which). These receptors all stem from a man aged 18 to 29 who had mild COVID-19 (a few samples of this study predate the infection). Cell type and time point are not known.

J is TRBJ2-1 and V is TRBV13, with a tentative D call TRBD2 (5 bases). The CDR3 loop spans 16 amino acids. Germline assignment: CDR1 PRHDT and CDR2 FYEKMQ (reference sequence). V dropped 4 bases and J dropped 5 bases, with 18 bases sitting between them. In DNA, the CDR3 is TGTGCCAGCAGCTCCCCGGGGTTTGGGGAAGACAATGAGCAGTTCTTC. Protein sequence: CASSSPGFGEDNEQFF.

The rearrangement joins TRBV7-2 to TRBJ2-5, with D possibly TRBD1 on 7 matching bases. The CDR3 is made up of 15 amino acids. Deletions cut 4 bases from V and 5 bases from J, with 17 bases between. CDR1 and CDR2 (germline): SGHTA, FQGNSA. The DNA for the CDR3 is TGTGCCAGCAGCTGGAGGGGGCAAGGGGGTGAGACCCAGTACTTC. Protein product: CASSWRGQGGETQYF.

V is TRBV21-1 and J is TRBJ2-7; the table names TRBD1, a call not compared with the DNA. TRBV21-1 is a pseudogene. The CDR3 totals 16 residues. The CDR3 loop is CASSKVAGTGVFEQYV. The CDR3 DNA is TGTGCCAGCAGCAAAGTAGCTGGGACAGGGGTATTCGAGCAGTACGTC.

This chain uses TRBV7-9 with TRBJ1-6; D not certain. The germline V gene has CDR1 SEHNR and CDR2 FQNEAQ (reference sequence). V lost 3 bases, J lost 10 bases, and 13 bases lay in between. The CDR3 extends over 14 amino acids. CDR3 DNA: TGTGCCAGCAGCTTGACCTCCTTGGGGTCACCCCTCCACTTT. Protein sequence: CASSLTSLGSPLHF. The full variable domain, in which reference TRBV7-9 and TRBJ1-6 provide the parts outside the CDR3, is DTGVSQNPRHKITKRGQNVTFRCDPISEHNRLYWYRQTLGQGPEFLTYFQNEAQLEKSRLLSDRFSAERPKGSFSTLEIQRTEQGDSAMYLCASSLTSLGSPLHFGNGTRLTVT.

In its sample, this clonotype was seen many times. V is TRBV2 and J is TRBJ2-5; 10 positions agree with TRBD2. V lost 8 bases and J lost 5; bases outside the gene matches: 2. The CDR3 runs to 12 residues. In germline, CDR1 is SNHLY, CDR2 FYNNEI. The chain's CDR3 is CASSTSGETQYF. As DNA, the CDR3 is TGTGCCAGCTCGACTAGCGGGGAGACCCAGTACTTC.

The V and J genes are TRBV7-3 and TRBJ2-2; D gene unclear. The germline V gene has CDR1 SGHTA and CDR2 FQGTGA. The CDR3 runs 11 residues. The V gene lost 5 bases and the J gene lost 8 bases, with 6 bases spanning the gap. This CDR3 is CASSPKGELFF. As DNA, the CDR3 is TGTGCCAGCAGCCCCAAGGGGGAGCTGTTTTTT.

Ten or more counts support this clonotype. V is TRBV7-2 and J is TRBJ2-2, with 7 bases that match TRBD1. The CDR3 has 15 residues. The germline gives CDR1 SGHTA, CDR2 FQGNSA. V was pared by 6 bases and J by 4 bases, with 8 bases of the junction left unmatched. CDR3: CASREQGTGTGELFF. CDR3 coding DNA: TGTGCCAGCAGGGAACAGGGGACGGGCACCGGGGAGCTGTTTTTT.

This clonotype has ten or more counts. The J gene is TRBJ2-5, the V gene TRBV12-3 or TRBV12-4, with TRBD1 identical over 7 bases. The CDR3 is made up of 14 amino acids. V gave up 3 bases and J gave up 5 bases; unmatched junction bases: 6. CDR3 residues: CASSFRGLIETQYF. The CDR3 bases are TGTGCCAGCAGTTTTAGGGGGCTGATTGAGACCCAGTACTTC.

Many counts were recorded for this clonotype. The chain recombines TRBV7-9 with TRBJ2-3; possible D gene TRBD1, 6 bases. The CDR3 spans 16 residues. Trimming shortened V by 6 bases and J by 4 bases, and 20 bases separated the two germline ends. The germline gives CDR1 SEHNR, CDR2 FQNEAQ (reference sequence). CDR3 protein: CASRAKRQGNADTQYF. The CDR3 DNA reads TGTGCCAGCAGGGCGAAAAGGCAGGGGAATGCAGATACGCAGTATTTT.

V is TRBV10-3 and J is TRBJ1-3; TRBD1 matches at 8 bases. CDR3 length equals 13 residues. V shed 6 bases and J 8 bases; nucleotides not matched to a gene: 6. Germline CDR1 and CDR2: ENHRY and SYGVKD. The CDR3 DNA reads as TGTGCCATCAGAGGGGGACAGGTCCACACCATATATTTT. This translates into CAIRGGQVHTIYF.

This clonotype was detected many times. V and J are TRBV3-1 and TRBJ2-1, with 12 bases lining up with TRBD2. J lost 9 bases, V lost 2 bases, and 17 bases had no gene match. The CDR3 covers 19 residues. Germline loops: CDR1 LGHDT, CDR2 YNNKEL (reference sequence). The CDR3: CASSQRSVGSGLAGFEQFF. The DNA of the CDR3 is TGTGCCAGCAGCCAACGAAGCGTCGGGAGCGGACTAGCGGGGTTTGAGCAGTTCTTC.

This clonotype showed up many times. The rearrangement links TRBV15 to TRBJ2-7, with 9 bases fitting TRBD2. The CDR3 length is 16 residues. With 5 bases clipped from V and 0 bases from J, the junction kept 8 bases outside the gene matches. From germline, CDR1 is LNHNV and CDR2 YYDKDF (reference sequence). CDR3 nucleotides: TGTGCCACCAGCGAGGGGGTAGCGGGGGCCTCCTACGAGCAGTACTTC. Its translation: CATSEGVAGASYEQYF.

The table lists this clonotype with many counts. The CDR3 region has the DNA TGTGCCAGCAGCCCAACAGGGGGAGGGGAGACCCAGTACTTC. It codes for CASSPTGGGETQYF. The chain has TRBV7-3 and TRBJ2-5, with TRBD1 as a possible D gene (8 bases). CDR1 and CDR2 from the germline V gene are SGHTA and FQGTGA. This CDR3 comprises 14 residues. The V gene lost 5 bases and the J gene lost 5 bases, with 15 bases spanning the gap. Drawing the rest from reference TRBV7-3 and TRBJ2-5, the complete variable domain is GAGVSQTPSNKVTEKGKYVELRCDPISGHTALYWYRQSLGQGPEFLIYFQGTGAADDSGLPNDRFFAVRPEGSVSTLKIQRTERGDSAVYLCASSPTGGGETQYFGPGTRLLVL.

The chain recombines TRBV3-1 with TRBJ2-7; D is unresolved. Germline V CDR1 and CDR2: LGHDT, YNNKEL (reference sequence). CDR3 length: 14 amino acids. V dropped 1 base and J dropped 5 bases, with 12 bases sitting between them. CDR3 amino acids: CASSQASNSHEQYF. CDR3 DNA: TGTGCCAGCAGCCAAGCTAGTAATTCCCACGAGCAGTACTTC.

This chain links TRBV4-3 with TRBJ2-3; no clear D gene. Germline lookup yields CDR1 LGHNA and CDR2 YSLEER. Trimming removed 0 bases at V and 4 bases at J, with 11 bases between. This CDR3 region has 15 residues. The CDR3 DNA reads TGCGCCAGCAGCCAAGATCGGGCCAGCCCAGATACGCAGTATTTT. This sequence encodes CASSQDRASPDTQYF.

This clonotype was counted only a few times. The CDR3, as DNA: TGTGCCAGCAGCGCAAGGGGGAGAAGCAATCAGCCCCAGCATTTT. Its protein product is CASSARGRSNQPQHF. The chain links TRBV5-6 to TRBJ1-5; weak D call: TRBD1 (6 bases). V was trimmed by 4 bases and J by 1 base, leaving 12 bases between them. The CDR3 spans 15 residues. In germline, CDR1 is SGHDT, CDR2 YYEEEE.

The chain recombines TRBV24-1 with TRBJ2-1; tentative D call: TRBD1 (6 bases). Trimming cost V 2 bases and J 4 bases, with 11 bases left between them. CDR1 is KGHDR and CDR2 is SFDVKD in the germline V gene. The CDR3 is 15 residues long. The CDR3 DNA reads as TGTGCCACCAGTGATTCCATGGGGGCTTACAATGAGCAGTTCTTC. It encodes CATSDSMGAYNEQFF.

This clonotype was picked up a small number of times. The J gene is TRBJ1-4, the V gene TRBV7-2; TRBD1 matches 7 bases. This CDR3 is built from 14 residues. Germline loops: CDR1 SGHTA, CDR2 FQGNSA. Trimming removed 5 bases from V and 7 bases from J; junction bases left unmatched: 7. The DNA for the CDR3 is TGTGCCAGCAGCCTAACCGGGACAGTTGAAAAACTGTTTTTT. The encoded protein is CASSLTGTVEKLFF.

There are a few counts of this clonotype. A read error may be the cause here, since a much bigger clone is one base away. The chain recombines TRBV5-1 with TRBJ1-1; D remains ambiguous. The CDR3 length is 13 residues. The germline V and J ends were trimmed by 0 bases and 0 bases, with 3 bases remaining between them. CDR1 SGHRS and CDR2 YFSETQ come from the germline V gene. The CDR3 DNA is TGCGCCAGCAGCTTGGATGTGAACACTGAAGCTTTCTTT. As protein: CASSLDVNTEAFF.

This rearrangement joins TRBV5-4 to TRBJ2-2; the D is unclear. CDR1 SGHNT and CDR2 YYREEE come from the germline V gene (reference sequence). CDR3 size: 12 residues. Trimming stripped 4 bases from V and 6 bases from J, with 7 bases between. In nucleotides, the CDR3 is TGTGCCAGCAGCGTACCAGCCGGGGAGCTGTTTTTT. This translates into CASSVPAGELFF. The variable domain in full, with the rest retrieved from reference TRBV5-4 and TRBJ2-2, is ETGVTQSPTHLIKTRGQQVTLRCSSQSGHNTVSWYQQALGQGPQFIFQYYREEENGRGNFPPRFSGLQFPNYSSELNVNALELDDSALYLCASSVPAGELFFGEGSRLTVL.

This clonotype was seen many times. The rearrangement joins TRBV29-1 to TRBJ1-1, with D tentatively TRBD1 (6 bases). CDR1 and CDR2 from the germline V gene are SQVTM and ANQGSEA. Trimming took off 4 bases at V and 4 bases at J, with 10 bases between the two ends. The CDR3 consists of 12 residues. The CDR3, as DNA: TGCAGCGTTGGAAGGGGGGGCACTGAAGCTTTCTTT. Its translation: CSVGRGGTEAFF.

This rearrangement joins TRBV7-8 to TRBJ1-2; tentative D call: TRBD1 (5 bases). The CDR3 is made up of 15 amino acids. The ends were cut back, 1 base at V and 6 bases at J, with 15 bases in the middle. CDR1 and CDR2 from the germline V gene are SGHVS and FQNEAQ. The CDR3 region has the DNA TGTGCCAGCAGCTTAGGGCCCGGGGCATCTCATGGCTACACCTTC. The encoded protein is CASSLGPGASHGYTF.

This clonotype was found many times. This sequence joins TRBV4-1 and TRBJ2-1; D is unclear. This CDR3 spans 15 amino acids. The V end lost 5 bases, the J end lost 0 bases, and 11 bases lay between the germline ends. The germline V gene encodes CDR1 MGHRA and CDR2 YSYEKL. CDR3 in amino acids: CASSEQHPSYNEQFF. The DNA of the CDR3 is TGCGCCAGCAGCGAACAGCACCCCTCCTACAATGAGCAGTTCTTC.

Ten or more counts support this clonotype. This chain joins TRBV12-3 or TRBV12-4 and TRBJ1-1; possibly TRBD1 for D (6 bases). The CDR3 totals 12 residues. Trimming shortened V by 2 bases and J by 9 bases, and 10 bases separated the two germline ends. The CDR3 sequence is CASSLLGAQAFF. In DNA form, the CDR3 reads TGTGCCAGCAGTTTATTGGGGGCCCAAGCTTTCTTT.

A few counts support this clonotype. This chain connects TRBV20-1 to TRBJ1-2, with D possibly being TRBD1 (5 bases). From germline, CDR1 is DFQATT and CDR2 SNEGSKA (reference sequence). V lost 3 bases and J 6 bases, leaving 14 bases between the germline ends. The CDR3 runs 13 residues. The CDR3 nucleotides are TGCAGTGCTAGCCCCCCGGGGGGAAATGGCTACACCTTC. Translating it yields CSASPPGGNGYTF.